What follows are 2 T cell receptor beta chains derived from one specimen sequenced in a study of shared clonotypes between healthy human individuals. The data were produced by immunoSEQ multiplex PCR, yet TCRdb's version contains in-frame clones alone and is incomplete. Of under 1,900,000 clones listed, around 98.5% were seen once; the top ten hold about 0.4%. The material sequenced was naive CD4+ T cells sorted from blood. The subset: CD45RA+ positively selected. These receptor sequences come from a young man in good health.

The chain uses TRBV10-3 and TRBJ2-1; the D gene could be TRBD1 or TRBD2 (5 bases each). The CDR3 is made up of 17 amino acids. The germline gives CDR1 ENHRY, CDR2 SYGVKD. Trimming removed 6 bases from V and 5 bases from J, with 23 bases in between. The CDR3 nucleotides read TGTGCCATCAGGGAAGTCGGGGACGGTCTTACACACAATGAGCAGTTCTTC. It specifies CAIREVGDGLTHNEQFF.

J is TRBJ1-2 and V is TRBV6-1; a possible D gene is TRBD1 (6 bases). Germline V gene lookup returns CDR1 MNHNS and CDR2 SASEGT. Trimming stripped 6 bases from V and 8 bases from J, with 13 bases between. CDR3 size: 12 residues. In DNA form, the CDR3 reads TGTGCCAGCAGCAAGGAGGGGGACGGCTACACCTTC. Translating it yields CASSKEGDGYTF.